This TCR beta chain was sequenced during a study of T cells in Graves' hyperthyroidism and ophthalmopathy. Notes on the study in general: Most thyroid clonotypes expanded above 0.001 appeared in blood too.

If no ophthalmopathy progression occurred within 18 months, Graves' hyperthyroidism was stable. The diagnoses drew upon clinical symptoms, serum thyroxine and TRAb, thyroid ultrasound and orbital computed tomography. This CDR3 contains 15 residues. Germline values: CDR1 DFQATT, CDR2 SNEGSKA (reference sequence). V was trimmed by 0 bases and J by 9 bases, leaving 20 bases between them. On this clonotype itself: No antigen is known for it.

The TCR beta CDR3 regions underwent amplification using RNA transcripts as the source. With the HTBI primer set, the TCR CDR3 went through a first round of RT-PCR. Each CDR3 protein gets one entry after TCRdb re-called the multiplex PCR reads with MiXCR. In the table there are 700,000 to 950,000 distinct CDR3 sequences, approximately 36% of which are singletons. The sequence derives from a woman aged 40 to 50 with Graves' hyperthyroidism. Sequenced: blood. V and J are TRBV20-1 and TRBJ2-5; D assignment may be TRBD1 or TRBD2 (5 bases each). This CDR3 reads CSARDRGLWDQPQYF. The CDR3 bases are TGCAGTGCTAGAGATCGGGGCCTGTGGGATCAGCCCCAGTACTTC.